The 12 T cell receptor beta chains in this list originate from one sample, sequenced in a study of T cell responses to AZD1222 COVID-19 vaccine. The repertoire was sequenced with immunoSEQ multiplex PCR; TCRdb's copy has only in-frame clones and lacks some. The sample has 100,000 to 150,000 clones, 89% seen once. Sequenced here: peripheral blood, sampled on day 0 of AZD1222 vaccination. These receptors all come from an adult in good health.

The chain combines TRBV19 with TRBJ2-2; D remains ambiguous. CDR1 and CDR2 (germline): LNHDA, SQIVND (reference sequence). V was shortened by 5 bases and J by 3 bases, with 7 bases between the two germline ends. The CDR3 has 13 residues. The chain's CDR3 is CASSWGYTGELFF. The CDR3, as DNA: TGTGCCAGTAGTTGGGGATACACCGGGGAGCTGTTTTTT.

The J gene is TRBJ2-5, the V gene TRBV7-3, with D perhaps matching TRBD1 (5 bases). Looked up from germline, CDR1 is SGHTA and CDR2 is FQGTGA. Trimming stripped 3 bases from V and 4 bases from J, with 9 bases between. CDR3 length: 13 amino acids. The DNA of the CDR3 is TGTGCCAGCAGCTTTGGGCAGGGAGAGACCCAGTACTTC. The encoded protein is CASSFGQGETQYF.

The CDR3 region has the DNA TGCGCCAGCAGCTTTTCGGGGGGAATCAACGAGCAGTACTTC. Its protein product is CASSFSGGINEQYF. V and J are TRBV5-1 and TRBJ2-7, with 7 bases fitting TRBD2. J gave up 5 bases and V 2 bases, and 7 bases lay outside the gene matches. Germline V gene lookup returns CDR1 SGHRS and CDR2 YFSETQ. This CDR3 spans 14 amino acids.

The chain recombines TRBV5-5 with TRBJ1-5; no clear D gene. Germline CDR1 is SGHKS and CDR2 is YYEKEE (reference sequence). This CDR3 spans 15 amino acids. The ends were cut back, 0 bases at V and 0 bases at J, with 7 bases in the middle. CDR3 sequence: CASSLATYSNQPQHF. DNA of the CDR3: TGTGCCAGCAGCTTGGCCACCTATAGCAATCAGCCCCAGCATTTT.

The chain carries TRBV7-2 and TRBJ1-1, with 8 bases aligning to TRBD1. The germline V gene has CDR1 SGHTA and CDR2 FQGNSA. Germline trimming cut 5 bases from V and 5 bases from J; bases unmatched to any gene: 10. The CDR3 totals 15 residues. The CDR3 DNA follows: TGTGCCAGCAGCCAAAATCAGGGGGCGCGAACTGAAGCTTTCTTT. The encoded protein is CASSQNQGARTEAFF. The complete variable domain, with remaining parts taken from reference TRBV7-2 and TRBJ1-1, reads GAGVSQSPSNKVTEKGKDVELRCDPISGHTALYWYRQSLGQGLEFLIYFQGNSAPDKSGLPSDRFSAERTGGSVSTLTIQRTQQEDSAVYLCASSQNQGARTEAFFGQGTRLTVV.

This clone was seen a single time. The genes are TRBV7-6 and TRBJ1-2, with a weak D call TRBD1 (5 bases). This CDR3 is built from 15 residues. Germline V CDR1 and CDR2: SGHVS, FNYEAQ. Trimming shortened V by 1 base and J by 1 base, and 10 bases separated the two germline ends. CDR3: CASSLGGRDNYGYTF. The CDR3 nucleotides read TGTGCCAGCAGCTTAGGCGGCAGGGATAACTATGGCTACACCTTC.

This chain links TRBV5-6 with TRBJ2-3, with TRBD2 matching over 10 bases. The V gene's germline CDR1 is SGHDT and CDR2 YYEEEE. The CDR3 length is 14 residues. V lost 4 bases to trimming and J lost 5 bases; unmatched junction nucleotides: 4. CDR3 in amino acids: CASSNPSGGDTQYF. CDR3 in DNA: TGTGCCAGCAGCAACCCTAGCGGGGGAGATACGCAGTATTTT.

The rearrangement uses TRBV3-1 (or the pseudogene TRBV3-2) and TRBJ2-2, with 9 bases identical to TRBD1. Per germline, CDR1 LGHDT and CDR2 YNNKEL (reference sequence). The V segment lost 4 bases and the J segment 5 bases; nucleotides outside the gene matches: 2. This CDR3 is 14 amino acids long. The DNA of the CDR3 is TGTGCCAGCAGCCGACAGGGGGAAACCGGGGAGCTGTTTTTT. This gives the protein CASSRQGETGELFF.

This rearrangement joins TRBV15 to TRBJ2-7; D possibly corresponds to TRBD1 (6 bases). The germline V gene encodes CDR1 LNHNV and CDR2 YYDKDF (reference sequence). The CDR3 is 14 residues long. The V gene lost 4 bases and the J gene lost 4 bases, with 14 bases spanning the gap. The CDR3 sequence: CATSKLDRRYEQYF. CDR3 coding DNA: TGTGCCACCAGCAAACTAGACAGGCGATACGAGCAGTACTTC.

The chain links TRBV7-8 to TRBJ2-1, with TRBD2 matching over 8 bases. The trim removed 5 bases at V and 9 bases at J, leaving 9 bases unmatched. The CDR3 totals 14 residues. Per germline, CDR1 SGHVS and CDR2 FQNEAQ. CDR3 loop: CASSLGGGRFEQFF. The DNA of the CDR3 is TGTGCCAGCAGCCTCGGGGGGGGGCGCTTTGAGCAGTTCTTC.

This chain connects TRBV30 to TRBJ1-2; the match to TRBD1 covers 10 bases. J gave up 4 bases and V 5 bases, and 4 bases lay outside the gene matches. The CDR3 is 13 residues long. Germline V gene data show CDR1 as GTSNPN and CDR2 as SVGIG (reference sequence). The chain's CDR3 is CAWGQGGSYGYTF. The CDR3 region has the DNA TGTGCCTGGGGACAGGGGGGGTCCTATGGCTACACCTTC.

Of note for this clone: The sample holds other DNA sequences that translate to the same CDR3. DNA for the CDR3: TGTGCCAGCAGTTATAGGGGGCAGAGCTCCTACAATGAGCAGTTCTTC. It specifies CASSYRGQSSYNEQFF. The genes are TRBV6-5 and TRBJ2-1, with 7 bases lining up with TRBD1. CDR3 size: 16 residues. Germline loops: CDR1 MNHEY, CDR2 SVGAGI. J was trimmed by 0 bases and V by 3 bases; bases with no gene match: 5.